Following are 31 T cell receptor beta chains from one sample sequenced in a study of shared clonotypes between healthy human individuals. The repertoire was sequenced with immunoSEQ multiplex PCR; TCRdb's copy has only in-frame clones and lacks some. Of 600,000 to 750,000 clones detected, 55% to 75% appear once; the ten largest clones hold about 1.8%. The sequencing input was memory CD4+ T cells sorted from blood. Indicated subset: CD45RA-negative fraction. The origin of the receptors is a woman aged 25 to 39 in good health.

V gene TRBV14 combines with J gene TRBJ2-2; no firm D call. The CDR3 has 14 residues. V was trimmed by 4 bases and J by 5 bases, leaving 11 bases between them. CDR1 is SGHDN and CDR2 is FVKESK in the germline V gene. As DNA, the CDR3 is TGTGCCAGCAGCCGTATCGGACGGACCGGGGAGCTGTTTTTT. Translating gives CASSRIGRTGELFF.

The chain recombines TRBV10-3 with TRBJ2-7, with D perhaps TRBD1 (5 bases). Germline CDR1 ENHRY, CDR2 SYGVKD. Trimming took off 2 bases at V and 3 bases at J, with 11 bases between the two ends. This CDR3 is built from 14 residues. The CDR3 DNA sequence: TGTGCCATCAGTGAGACAGGAATGGGCTACGAGCAGTACTTC. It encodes CAISETGMGYEQYF.

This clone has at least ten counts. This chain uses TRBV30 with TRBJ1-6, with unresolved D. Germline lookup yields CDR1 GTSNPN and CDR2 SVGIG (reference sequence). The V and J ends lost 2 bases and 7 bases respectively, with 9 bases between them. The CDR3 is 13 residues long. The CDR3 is CAWSLQSNSPLHF. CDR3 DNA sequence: TGTGCCTGGAGTTTACAGAGCAATTCACCCCTCCACTTT.

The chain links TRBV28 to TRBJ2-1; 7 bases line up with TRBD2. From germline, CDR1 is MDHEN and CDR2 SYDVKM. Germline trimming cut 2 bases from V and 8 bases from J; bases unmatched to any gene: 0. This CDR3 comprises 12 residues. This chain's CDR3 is CASSLTSDEQFF. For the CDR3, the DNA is TGTGCCAGCAGTTTAACTAGCGATGAGCAGTTCTTC. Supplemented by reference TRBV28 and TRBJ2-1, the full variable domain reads DVKVTQSSRYLVKRTGEKVFLECVQDMDHENMFWYRQDPGLGLRLIYFSYDVKMKEKGDIPEGYSVSREKKERFSLILESASTNQTSMYLCASSLTSDEQFFGPGTRLTVL.

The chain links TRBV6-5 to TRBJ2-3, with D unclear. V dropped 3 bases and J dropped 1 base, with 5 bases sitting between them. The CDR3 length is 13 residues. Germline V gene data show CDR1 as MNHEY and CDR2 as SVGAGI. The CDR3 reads CASSYFRTDTQYF. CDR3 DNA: TGTGCCAGCAGTTATTTTCGCACAGATACGCAGTATTTT.

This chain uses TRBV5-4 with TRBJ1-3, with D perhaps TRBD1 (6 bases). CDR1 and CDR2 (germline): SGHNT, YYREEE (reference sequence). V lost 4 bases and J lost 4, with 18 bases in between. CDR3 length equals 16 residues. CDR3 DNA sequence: TGTGCCAGCAGCCGGACGGGGGCCGAGAGAGGAAACACCATATATTTT. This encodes CASSRTGAERGNTIYF.

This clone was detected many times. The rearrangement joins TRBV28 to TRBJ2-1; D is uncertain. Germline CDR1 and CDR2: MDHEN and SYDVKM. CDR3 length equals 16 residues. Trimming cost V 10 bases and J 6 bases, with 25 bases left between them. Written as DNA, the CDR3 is TGTGCCACCGACCGGCCCTGGGCACGAGGCAGCAATGAGCAGTTCTTC. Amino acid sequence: CATDRPWARGSNEQFF. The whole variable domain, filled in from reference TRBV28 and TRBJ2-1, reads DVKVTQSSRYLVKRTGEKVFLECVQDMDHENMFWYRQDPGLGLRLIYFSYDVKMKEKGDIPEGYSVSREKKERFSLILESASTNQTSMYLCATDRPWARGSNEQFFGPGTRLTVL.

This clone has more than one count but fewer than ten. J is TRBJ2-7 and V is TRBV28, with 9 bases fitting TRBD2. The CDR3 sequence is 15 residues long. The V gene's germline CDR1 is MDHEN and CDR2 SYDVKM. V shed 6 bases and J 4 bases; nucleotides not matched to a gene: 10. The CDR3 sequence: CASRTFSGSVYEQYF. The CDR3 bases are TGTGCCAGCAGGACCTTTAGCGGGAGTGTATACGAGCAGTACTTC. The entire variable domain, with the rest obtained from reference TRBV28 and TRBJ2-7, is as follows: DVKVTQSSRYLVKRTGEKVFLECVQDMDHENMFWYRQDPGLGLRLIYFSYDVKMKEKGDIPEGYSVSREKKERFSLILESASTNQTSMYLCASRTFSGSVYEQYFGPGTRLTVT.

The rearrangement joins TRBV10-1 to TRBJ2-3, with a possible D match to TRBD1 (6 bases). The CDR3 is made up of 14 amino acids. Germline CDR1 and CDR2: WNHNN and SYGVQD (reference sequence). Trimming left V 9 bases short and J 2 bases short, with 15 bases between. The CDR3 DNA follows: TGCGCCAGTTCCCGGGACACTCCCACAGATACGCAGTATTTT. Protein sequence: CASSRDTPTDTQYF.

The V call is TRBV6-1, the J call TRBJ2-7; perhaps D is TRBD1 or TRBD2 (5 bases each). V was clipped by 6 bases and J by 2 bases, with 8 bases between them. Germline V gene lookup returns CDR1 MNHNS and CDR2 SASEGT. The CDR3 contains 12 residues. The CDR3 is CASRQGPYEQYF. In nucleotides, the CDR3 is TGTGCCAGCAGGCAGGGACCCTACGAGCAGTACTTC.

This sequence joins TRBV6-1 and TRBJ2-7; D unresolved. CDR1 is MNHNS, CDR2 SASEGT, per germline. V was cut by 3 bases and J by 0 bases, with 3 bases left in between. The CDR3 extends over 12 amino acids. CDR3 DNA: TGTGCCAGCAGTGACAACTCCTACGAGCAGTACTTC. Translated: CASSDNSYEQYF.

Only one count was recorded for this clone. The CDR3 loop is CASSDYRQTDTQYF. In DNA form, the CDR3 reads TGCGCCAGCAGTGATTATCGACAGACAGATACGCAGTATTTT. The chain joins TRBV10-1 to TRBJ2-3, with D perhaps TRBD1 (5 bases). The CDR3 is 14 amino acids. Germline-derived CDR1 and CDR2 are WNHNN and SYGVQD (reference sequence). V was trimmed by 3 bases and J by 3 bases, leaving 10 bases between them.

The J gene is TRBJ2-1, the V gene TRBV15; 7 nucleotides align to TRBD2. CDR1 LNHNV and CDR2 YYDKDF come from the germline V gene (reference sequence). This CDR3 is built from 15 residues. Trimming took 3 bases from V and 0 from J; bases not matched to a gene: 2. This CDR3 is CATSRSGNSYNEQFF. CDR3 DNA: TGTGCCACCAGCAGGAGCGGGAACTCCTACAATGAGCAGTTCTTC.

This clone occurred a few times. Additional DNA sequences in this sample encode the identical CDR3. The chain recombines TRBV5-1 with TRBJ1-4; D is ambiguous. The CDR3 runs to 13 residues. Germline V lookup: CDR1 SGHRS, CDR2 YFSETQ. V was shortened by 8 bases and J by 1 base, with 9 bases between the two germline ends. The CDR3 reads CASRWGTNEKLFF. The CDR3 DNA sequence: TGCGCCAGTAGGTGGGGAACTAATGAAAAACTGTTTTTT.

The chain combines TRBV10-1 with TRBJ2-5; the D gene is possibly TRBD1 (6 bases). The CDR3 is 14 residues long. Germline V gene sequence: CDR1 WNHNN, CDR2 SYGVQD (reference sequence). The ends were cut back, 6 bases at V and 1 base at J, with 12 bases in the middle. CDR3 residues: CASSAQGFQETQYF. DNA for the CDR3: TGCGCCAGCAGCGCACAGGGTTTCCAAGAGACCCAGTACTTC.

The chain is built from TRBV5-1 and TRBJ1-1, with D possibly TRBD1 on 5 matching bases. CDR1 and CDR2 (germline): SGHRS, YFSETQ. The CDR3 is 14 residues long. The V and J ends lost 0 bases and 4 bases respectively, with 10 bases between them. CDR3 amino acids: CASSLVGAGTEAFF. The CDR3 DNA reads TGCGCCAGCAGCTTGGTTGGGGCGGGCACTGAAGCTTTCTTT.

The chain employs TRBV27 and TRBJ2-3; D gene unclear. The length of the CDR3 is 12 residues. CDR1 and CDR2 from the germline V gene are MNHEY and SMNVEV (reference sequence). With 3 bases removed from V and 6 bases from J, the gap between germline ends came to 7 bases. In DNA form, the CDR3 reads TGTGCCAGCAGTTTTAACGGGGATACGCAGTATTTT. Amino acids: CASSFNGDTQYF.

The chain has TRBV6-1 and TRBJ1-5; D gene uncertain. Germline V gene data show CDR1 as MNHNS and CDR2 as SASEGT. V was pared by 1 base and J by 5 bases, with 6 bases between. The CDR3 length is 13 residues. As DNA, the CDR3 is TGTGCCAGCAGTGAAGTAGATTATCAGCCCCAGCATTTT. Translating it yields CASSEVDYQPQHF.

CDR3 sequence: CASRYGQGTYGYTF. Here the CDR3 DNA reads TGTGCCAGCAGGTACGGACAGGGCACCTATGGCTACACCTTC. The chain couples TRBV28 to TRBJ1-2, with TRBD1 matching 8 bases. The germline gives CDR1 MDHEN, CDR2 SYDVKM. The length of the CDR3 is 14 residues. V lost 6 bases and J lost 4; bases outside the gene matches: 7.

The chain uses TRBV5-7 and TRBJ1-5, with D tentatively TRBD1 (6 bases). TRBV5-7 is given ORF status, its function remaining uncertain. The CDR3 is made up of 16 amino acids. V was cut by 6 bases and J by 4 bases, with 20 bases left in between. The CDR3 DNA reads TGTGCCAGCACGACCTCGACAGGCCTACGGAATCAGCCCCAGCATTTT. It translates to CASTTSTGLRNQPQHF.

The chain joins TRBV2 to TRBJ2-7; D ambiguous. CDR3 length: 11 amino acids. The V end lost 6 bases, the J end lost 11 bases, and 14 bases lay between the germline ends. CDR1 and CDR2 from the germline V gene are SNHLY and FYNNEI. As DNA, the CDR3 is TGTGCCAGCAGCACCGGCCCTAGAGAGTACTTC. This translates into CASSTGPREYF.

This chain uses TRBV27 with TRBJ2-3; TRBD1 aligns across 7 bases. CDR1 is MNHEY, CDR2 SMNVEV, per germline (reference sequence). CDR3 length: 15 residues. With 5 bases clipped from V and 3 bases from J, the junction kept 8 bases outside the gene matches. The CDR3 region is CASSKTQGSTDTQYF. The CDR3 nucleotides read TGTGCCAGCAGTAAAACACAGGGGTCGACAGATACGCAGTATTTT.

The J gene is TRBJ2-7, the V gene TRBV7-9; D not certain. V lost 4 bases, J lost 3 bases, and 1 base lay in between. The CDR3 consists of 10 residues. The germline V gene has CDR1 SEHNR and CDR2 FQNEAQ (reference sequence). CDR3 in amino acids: CASSYYEQYF. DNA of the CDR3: TGTGCCAGCAGCTACTACGAGCAGTACTTC.

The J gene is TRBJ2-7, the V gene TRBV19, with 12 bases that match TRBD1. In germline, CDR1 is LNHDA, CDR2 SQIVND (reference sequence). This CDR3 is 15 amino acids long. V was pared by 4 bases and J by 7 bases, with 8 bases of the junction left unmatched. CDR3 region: CASSTWDRGLSEQYF. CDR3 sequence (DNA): TGTGCCAGTAGTACTTGGGACAGGGGGCTATCGGAGCAGTACTTC. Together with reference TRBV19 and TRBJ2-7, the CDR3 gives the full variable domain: DGGITQSPKYLFRKEGQNVTLSCEQNLNHDAMYWYRQDPGQGLRLIYYSQIVNDFQKGDIAEGYSVSREKKESFPLTVTSAQKNPTAFYLCASSTWDRGLSEQYFGPGTRLTVT.

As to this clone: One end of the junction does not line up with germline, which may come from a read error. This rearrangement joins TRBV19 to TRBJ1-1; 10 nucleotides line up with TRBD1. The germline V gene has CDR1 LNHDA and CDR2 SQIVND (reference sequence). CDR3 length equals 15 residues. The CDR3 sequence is CASSLDRGPNTEAFF. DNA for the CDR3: TGTGCCAGTAGTTTAGACAGGGGGCCGAACACTGAAGCTTTCTTT.

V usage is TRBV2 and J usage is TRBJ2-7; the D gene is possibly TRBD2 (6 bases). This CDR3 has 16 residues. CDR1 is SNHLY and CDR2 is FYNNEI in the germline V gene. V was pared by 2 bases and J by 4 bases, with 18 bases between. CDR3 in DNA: TGTGCCAGCAGTGAACTTGTTGGCGGGAAGGGTTACGAGCAGTACTTC. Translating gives CASSELVGGKGYEQYF.

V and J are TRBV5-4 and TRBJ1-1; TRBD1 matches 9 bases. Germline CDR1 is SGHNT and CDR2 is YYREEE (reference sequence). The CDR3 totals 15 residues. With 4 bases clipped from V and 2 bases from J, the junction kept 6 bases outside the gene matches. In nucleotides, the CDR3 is TGTGCCAGCAGCCGTCCGGGACAGGGAAACACTGAAGCTTTCTTT. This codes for CASSRPGQGNTEAFF.

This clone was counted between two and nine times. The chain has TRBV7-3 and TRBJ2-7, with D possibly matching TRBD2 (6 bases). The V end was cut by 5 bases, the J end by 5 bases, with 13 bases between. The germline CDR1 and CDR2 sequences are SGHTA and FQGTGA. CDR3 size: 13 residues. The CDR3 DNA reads TGTGCCAGCAGCCTGTCGAGGGAGGACGAGCAGTACTTC. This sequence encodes CASSLSREDEQYF.

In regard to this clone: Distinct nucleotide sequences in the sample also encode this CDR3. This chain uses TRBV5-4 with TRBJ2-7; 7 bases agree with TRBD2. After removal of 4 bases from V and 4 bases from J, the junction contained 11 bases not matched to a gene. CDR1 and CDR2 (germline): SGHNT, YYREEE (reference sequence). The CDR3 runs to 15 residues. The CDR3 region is CASSVRLAGRYEQYF. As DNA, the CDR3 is TGTGCCAGCAGCGTACGACTAGCCGGACGGTACGAGCAGTACTTC.

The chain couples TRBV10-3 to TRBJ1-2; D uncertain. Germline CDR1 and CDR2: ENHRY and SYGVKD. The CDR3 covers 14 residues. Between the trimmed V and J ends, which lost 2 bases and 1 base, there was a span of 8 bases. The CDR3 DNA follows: TGTGCCATCAGTGAGCGGGGATTTAACTATGGCTACACCTTC. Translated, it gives CAISERGFNYGYTF.

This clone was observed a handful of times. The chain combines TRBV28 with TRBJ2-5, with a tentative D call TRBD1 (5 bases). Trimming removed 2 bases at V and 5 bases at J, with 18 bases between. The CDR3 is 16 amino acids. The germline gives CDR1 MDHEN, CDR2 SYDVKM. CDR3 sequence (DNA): TGTGCCAGCAGTTTACGGCCAGGGCGCCGGCGGGAGACCCAGTACTTC. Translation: CASSLRPGRRRETQYF.